This T cell receptor beta chain came from a study of OX40 agonist ivuxolimab in advanced cancers. Study context: The patients got ivuxolimab, which is an agonistic anti-OX40 (CD134) antibody. Patients in dose escalation had liver, melanoma, kidney or head and neck cancers.

This clone was observed a handful of times. Repertoires were generated with immunoSEQ multiplex PCR, while TCRdb's copy carries only in-frame clones and drops some. In the table there are fewer than 75,000 clones, roughly nine tenths of which are singletons. The junction had 9 bases not matched to a gene; V was cut back by 5 bases and J by 2 bases. Germline CDR1 reads GTSNPN; CDR2 reads SVGIG (reference sequence). The CDR3 has 14 amino acids. This chain joins TRBV30 and TRBJ2-7; 7 nucleotides align to TRBD1. The sequence came from an adult with an advanced solid tumor such as melanoma, head and neck, liver or kidney cancer. Source: CD4+ or CD8+ T cells sorted from blood, taken in a trial of the OX40 agonist ivuxolimab. CDR3 protein: CAWDRAPLPYEQYF. The CDR3 DNA reads TGTGCCTGGGACAGGGCCCCTCTCCCCTACGAGCAGTACTTC.